This T cell receptor beta chain emerged from a study of blood T cells in healthy people across ages. Study-level results: CMV status of donors was unknown, possibly confounding expanded clonotype changes.

As regards this clonotype: Antigen specificity is unknown.

A second PCR, run for roughly 6 to 11 cycles, used a sample-barcoded 5' primer plus a J-beta primer mix. A template-switch adaptor that had 12 random nucleotides put a tag on each cDNA molecule. CDR3-containing paired-end reads numbered at least 3 million in each sample. Using its own MiXCR run on the 5' RACE reads, TCRdb lists one record per CDR3 protein. Among about 1.6 million distinct CDR3 sequences listed, around 36% were seen once. The material sequenced was blood. This TCR was sampled from a woman younger than 45 in good health.

CDR3 amino acids: CASSIGVFYEQYF. In DNA, the CDR3 is TGTGCCAGTAGTATCGGGGTCTTCTACGAGCAGTACTTC. The chain has TRBV19 and TRBJ2-4, with a weak D call TRBD2 (5 bases). Near its end, the DNA agrees better with TRBJ2-7, so the J call may be wrong. Germline CDR1 is LNHDA and CDR2 is SQIVND (reference sequence). CDR3 length equals 13 residues.